This note documents a single T cell receptor beta chain sequence. Its cognate antigen is unknown. Together with CD45RO+ cells, CCR7-negative CD45RA+ TemRA cells were included in CD8 memory. The sample is drawn from a study of shared clonotypes between healthy human individuals. Study-level background: Those who served as donors were a couple of women and three men between the ages of 18 and 49.

Study results and caveats: Memory subsets generally showed lower estimated richness than naive subsets.

CDR3 size: 15 residues. Germline CDR1 LNHDA, CDR2 SQIVND (reference sequence). V was trimmed by 3 bases and J by 2 bases, leaving 11 bases between them. The method was immunoSEQ multiplex PCR; TCRdb's version includes in-frame clones alone and lacks a portion of them. The sample contains 600,000 to 750,000 clones, 90% of which appear only once. The sequenced material came from memory CD8+ T cells from PBMCs. This sample's subset: CD45RO+ cells pooled with CCR7-negative TemRA cells. The chain joins TRBV19 to TRBJ2-1, with a tentative D call TRBD2 (5 bases). The receptor was isolated from a young man in good health. Some clones in this sample may be carry-over from other donors' samples. The CDR3 DNA reads TGTGCCAGTAGTATTGGGCGGGCGCCCTACAATGAGCAGTTCTTC. Translation gives CASSIGRAPYNEQFF.